The 23 T cell receptor beta chains below come from one sample, sequenced in a study of cytomegalovirus exposure and HLA in healthy donors. Primers: 60 Vbeta forward and 13 Jbeta reverse. Profiled with immunoSEQ multiplex PCR; TCRdb holds only in-frame clones, not every one. This table has tens of thousands of clones, 65% to 90% appearing once. Input material: PBMCs. These receptors were collected from a man aged 25 to 40 in good health and CMV-seronegative.

This chain's CDR3 is CASSLDRTTEAFF. DNA of the CDR3: TGTGCCAGCAGCTTGGACCGGACAACTGAAGCTTTCTTT. The genes are TRBV5-6 and TRBJ1-1; D may be TRBD1 (5 bases). The ends were cut back, 0 bases at V and 5 bases at J, with 8 bases in the middle. The CDR3 consists of 13 residues. Germline V gives CDR1 SGHDT, CDR2 YYEEEE.

A few counts support this clone. The V call is TRBV11-2, the J call TRBJ1-4; 7 bases are shared with TRBD1. CDR1 and CDR2 from the germline V gene are SGHAT and FQNNGV. The CDR3 has 17 residues. V lost 3 bases, J lost 0 bases, and 7 bases stayed unmatched. The chain's CDR3 is CASSLVRDSTTNEKLFF. The CDR3 coding sequence is TGTGCCAGCAGCTTGGTTAGGGACAGCACAACTAATGAAAAACTGTTTTTT.

This clone was picked up one time. The chain is built from TRBV14 and TRBJ2-1, with D possibly matching TRBD2 (6 bases). The ends were cut back, 1 base at V and 0 bases at J, with 10 bases in the middle. Germline values: CDR1 SGHDN, CDR2 FVKESK. The CDR3 has 16 amino acids. The CDR3 DNA is TGTGCCAGCAGCCAAGCGGGGGTCTACTCCTACAATGAGCAGTTCTTC. It encodes CASSQAGVYSYNEQFF.

The chain employs TRBV7-2 and TRBJ2-2; 7 bases are shared with TRBD2. The junction had 9 bases not matched to a gene; V was cut back by 2 bases and J by 3 bases. This CDR3 contains 17 residues. Germline V gene lookup returns CDR1 SGHTA and CDR2 FQGNSA. The DNA of the CDR3 is TGTGCCAGCAGCTTACGGGGAGGGGATTTATACACCGGGGAGCTGTTTTTT. It yields the protein CASSLRGGDLYTGELFF.

The rearrangement links TRBV2 to TRBJ2-7; 8 positions agree with TRBD1. J gave up 6 bases and V 6 bases, and 16 bases lay outside the gene matches. This CDR3 is built from 16 residues. Germline loops: CDR1 SNHLY, CDR2 FYNNEI. This CDR3 is CASSYRSGQGNFEQYF. CDR3 sequence (DNA): TGTGCCAGCAGCTACCGCAGTGGACAGGGTAATTTCGAGCAGTACTTC.

V and J are TRBV4-3 and TRBJ2-2; 9 positions match TRBD2. CDR3 size: 15 residues. Germline assignment: CDR1 LGHNA and CDR2 YSLEER. V lost 3 bases to trimming and J lost 4 bases; unmatched junction nucleotides: 3. CDR3 residues: CASSQGLASTGELFF. Here the CDR3 DNA reads TGCGCCAGCAGCCAGGGACTAGCAAGCACCGGGGAGCTGTTTTTT.

The chain uses TRBV5-4 and TRBJ2-2, with TRBD2 matching over 14 bases. Per the germline V gene, CDR1 is SGHNT and CDR2 is YYREEE (reference sequence). V was clipped by 4 bases and J by 1 base; unmatched bases: 9. The CDR3 length is 19 residues. As DNA, the CDR3 is TGTGCCAGCAGCCAACCGGGACTAGCGGGAGAGAAGAACACCGGGGAGCTGTTTTTT. Amino acid sequence: CASSQPGLAGEKNTGELFF.

The chain has TRBV14 and TRBJ1-6, with D maybe TRBD1 (6 bases). V was shortened by 4 bases and J by 9 bases, with 10 bases between the two germline ends. This CDR3 is 13 amino acids long. Per germline, CDR1 SGHDN and CDR2 FVKESK. CDR3 protein: CASSPFRGSPLHF. CDR3 nucleotide sequence: TGTGCCAGCAGCCCATTCAGGGGTTCACCCCTCCACTTT.

A single count supports this clone. The chain has TRBV7-8 and TRBJ2-3; the D is unclear. Germline V gene sequence: CDR1 SGHVS, CDR2 FQNEAQ. Trimming took 4 bases from V and 0 from J, leaving 8 bases between them. The CDR3 loop spans 14 amino acids. The CDR3 nucleotides read TGTGCCAGCAGCTCCAAGACTAGCACAGATACGCAGTATTTT. It specifies CASSSKTSTDTQYF. Variable domain in full (rest from reference TRBV7-8 and TRBJ2-3): GAGVSQSPRYKVAKRGQDVALRCDPISGHVSLFWYQQALGQGPEFLTYFQNEAQLDKSGLPSDRFFAERPEGSVSTLKIQRTQQEDSAVYLCASSSKTSTDTQYFGPGTRLTVL.

This clone occurred once. The chain has TRBV9 and TRBJ1-3; the match to TRBD1 covers 7 bases. CDR3 length: 14 residues. V shed 5 bases, J shed 0 bases, and the junction held 2 bases outside the gene matches. Germline-derived CDR1 and CDR2 are SGDLS and YYNGEE. The CDR3 DNA reads as TGTGCCAGCAGGGGACAGTCCTCTGGAAACACCATATATTTT. Its translation is CASRGQSSGNTIYF.

The V gene is TRBV29-1, the J gene TRBJ1-1; TRBD1 agrees at 7 bases. Germline CDR1 reads SQVTM; CDR2 reads ANQGSEA. Trimming at V came to 7 bases and at J to 5 bases, leaving 19 bases not matched to a gene. The CDR3 contains 16 residues. The CDR3 sequence: CSAPHPTQGMGTEAFF. Here the CDR3 DNA reads TGCAGCGCCCCCCACCCAACACAGGGGATGGGGACTGAAGCTTTCTTT.

This sequence joins TRBV7-9 and TRBJ2-1, with D tentatively TRBD2 (6 bases). Germline assignment: CDR1 SEHNR and CDR2 FQNEAQ (reference sequence). CDR3 length equals 15 residues. The V gene lost 5 bases and the J gene lost 5 bases, with 16 bases spanning the gap. CDR3 loop: CASSNPGLNHNEQFF. DNA for the CDR3: TGTGCCAGCAGCAACCCGGGACTCAATCACAATGAGCAGTTCTTC.

This chain uses TRBV10-3 with TRBJ2-7, with 7 bases fitting TRBD1. This CDR3 region has 13 residues. The J segment lost 0 bases and the V segment lost 7 bases, leaving 3 bases of the junction unmatched. From germline, CDR1 is ENHRY and CDR2 SYGVKD. The CDR3 spells CAIKGDSSYEQYF. The DNA for the CDR3 is TGTGCCATCAAGGGGGACAGCTCCTACGAGCAGTACTTC.

This chain joins TRBV7-3 and TRBJ2-7; D is ambiguous. Trimming cost V 2 bases and J 0 bases, with 8 bases left between them. The V gene's germline CDR1 is SGHTA and CDR2 FQGTGA. The CDR3 has 14 amino acids. For the CDR3, the DNA is TGTGCCAGCAGCTTATTACCGGGCTCCTACGAGCAGTACTTC. It translates to CASSLLPGSYEQYF.

The chain carries TRBV1 and TRBJ1-4. TRBV1 is given as a pseudogene. The CDR3 contains 17 residues. CDR3 amino acids: CTSSQPHRCGTNEKLFF. As DNA, the CDR3 is TGCACCAGCAGCCAACCCCACCGGTGCGGAACTAATGAAAAACTGTTTTTT.

The rearrangement uses TRBV4-2 and TRBJ1-6; maybe TRBD1 (6 bases). There are 18 residues in the CDR3. With 0 bases removed from V and 9 bases from J, the gap between germline ends came to 21 bases. The germline V gene has CDR1 LGHNA and CDR2 YNFKEQ. The CDR3 sequence is CASSQEIGLQGWGSPLHF. For the CDR3, the DNA is TGTGCCAGCAGCCAAGAAATCGGTCTTCAGGGGTGGGGTTCACCCCTCCACTTT.

The CDR3 here is CASAASGVETQYF. In DNA form, the CDR3 reads TGTGCTAGTGCCGCCAGCGGGGTGGAGACCCAGTACTTC. The genes are TRBV12-5 and TRBJ2-5, with TRBD2 identical over 7 bases. The junction had 7 bases not matched to a gene; V was cut back by 7 bases and J by 5 bases. The germline V gene encodes CDR1 LGHNT and CDR2 FRNRAP. This CDR3 contains 13 residues.

The rearrangement links TRBV19 to TRBJ2-7; tentative D call: TRBD1 (6 bases). The V and J ends lost 4 bases and 5 bases respectively, with 6 bases between them. CDR1 and CDR2 from the germline V gene are LNHDA and SQIVND (reference sequence). This CDR3 is 11 amino acids long. CDR3 coding DNA: TGTGCCAGTAGTAAGGGGGACGAGCAGTACTTC. This gives the protein CASSKGDEQYF.

This chain joins TRBV19 and TRBJ2-7; 9 bases map to TRBD1. Germline trimming cut 6 bases from V and 2 bases from J; bases unmatched to any gene: 8. Germline CDR1 LNHDA, CDR2 SQIVND (reference sequence). The CDR3 totals 15 residues. In DNA, the CDR3 is TGTGCCAGTAGCCCCCGGGGACAGGGAACCTACGAGCAGTACTTC. This gives the protein CASSPRGQGTYEQYF. The variable domain in full, completed from reference TRBV19 and TRBJ2-7, reads DGGITQSPKYLFRKEGQNVTLSCEQNLNHDAMYWYRQDPGQGLRLIYYSQIVNDFQKGDIAEGYSVSREKKESFPLTVTSAQKNPTAFYLCASSPRGQGTYEQYFGPGTRLTVT.

The V gene is TRBV27, the J gene TRBJ2-1, with TRBD2 identical over 7 bases. This CDR3 has 13 amino acids. V trimming: 5 bases; J trimming: 4 bases; junction bases outside the gene matches: 2. Germline V CDR1 and CDR2: MNHEY, SMNVEV (reference sequence). The CDR3 bases are TGTGCCAGCAGTCTAGCGGAGTACAATGAGCAGTTCTTC. Its translation: CASSLAEYNEQFF.

The rearrangement links TRBV15 to TRBJ2-7, with D possibly matching TRBD2 (6 bases). Germline V CDR1 and CDR2: LNHNV, YYDKDF (reference sequence). This CDR3 is built from 14 residues. Trimming stripped 5 bases from V and 0 bases from J, with 11 bases between. The DNA for the CDR3 is TGTGCCACCAGCTTGCGGGGACCCTCCTACGAGCAGTACTTC. Its protein product is CATSLRGPSYEQYF.

CDR3 coding DNA: TGTGCCACACGGGAGCCAAGGGGGAACACCGGGGAGCTGTTTTTT. It specifies CATREPRGNTGELFF. The chain combines TRBV2 with TRBJ2-2; D is possibly TRBD2 (6 bases). This CDR3 has 15 amino acids. Trimming left V 10 bases short and J 1 base short, with 16 bases between. CDR1 SNHLY and CDR2 FYNNEI come from the germline V gene.

The rearrangement joins TRBV5-6 to TRBJ2-1, with 11 bases fitting TRBD2. CDR3 size: 13 residues. CDR1 and CDR2 (germline): SGHDT, YYEEEE. J was trimmed by 5 bases and V by 7 bases; bases with no gene match: 2. The chain's CDR3 is CASGTSGNNEQFF. In DNA, the CDR3 is TGTGCCAGCGGGACTAGCGGAAACAATGAGCAGTTCTTC.